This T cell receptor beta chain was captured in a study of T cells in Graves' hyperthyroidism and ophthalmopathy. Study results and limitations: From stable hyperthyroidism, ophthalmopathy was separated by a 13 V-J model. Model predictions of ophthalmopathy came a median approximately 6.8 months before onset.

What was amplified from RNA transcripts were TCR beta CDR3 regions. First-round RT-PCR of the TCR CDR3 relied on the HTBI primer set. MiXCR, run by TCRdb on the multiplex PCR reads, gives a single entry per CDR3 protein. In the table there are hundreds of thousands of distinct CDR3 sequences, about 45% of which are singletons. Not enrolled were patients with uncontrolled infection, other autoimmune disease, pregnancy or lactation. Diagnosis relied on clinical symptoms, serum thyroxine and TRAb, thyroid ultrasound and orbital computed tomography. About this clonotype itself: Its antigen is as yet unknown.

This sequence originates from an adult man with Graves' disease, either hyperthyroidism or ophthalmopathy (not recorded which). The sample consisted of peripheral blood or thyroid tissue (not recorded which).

The CDR3 DNA reads TGTGCCATCAGTAGGGGGGACGCTCAGCCCCAGCATTTT. It specifies CAISRGDAQPQHF. This rearrangement joins TRBV10-3 to TRBJ1-5; D is possibly TRBD1 (6 bases). This CDR3 has 13 amino acids. Trimming left V 5 bases short and J 6 bases short, with 11 bases between. The germline V gene has CDR1 ENHRY and CDR2 SYGVKD.